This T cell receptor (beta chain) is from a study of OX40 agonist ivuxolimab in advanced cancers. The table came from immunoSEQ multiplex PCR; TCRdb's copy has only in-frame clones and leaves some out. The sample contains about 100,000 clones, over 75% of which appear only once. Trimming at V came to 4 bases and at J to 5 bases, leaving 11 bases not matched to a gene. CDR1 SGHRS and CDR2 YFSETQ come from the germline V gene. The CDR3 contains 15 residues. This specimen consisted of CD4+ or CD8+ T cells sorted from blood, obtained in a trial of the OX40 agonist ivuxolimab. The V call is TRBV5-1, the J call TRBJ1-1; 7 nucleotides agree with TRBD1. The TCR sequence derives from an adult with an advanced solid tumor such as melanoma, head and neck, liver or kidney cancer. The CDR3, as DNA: TGCGCCAGCAGCGCCGTACAGGGGAGGGGTACTGAAGCTTTCTTT. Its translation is CASSAVQGRGTEAFF.